These T cell receptor beta chains were read from a single sample in a study of CD8 T cells in ankylosing spondylitis. MiXCR, applied by TCRdb to the 5' RACE reads, yields one record per CDR3 protein. The sample lists fewer than 25,000 distinct CDR3 sequences, over 10% seen once, with 30% to 35% in the top ten. Source material: blood. Receptors were obtained from a male donor with ankylosing spondylitis or in good health (not recorded which). The CDR3 runs from the conserved cysteine through the conserved F or W. D genes are given only for firm matches. Where a row states a size, it is once, few, many or the class of an expanded clone; other rows omit it.

V gene	clone size	D gene	J gene	CDR3 protein	CDR3 DNA
TRBV30	few	NA	TRBJ1-2	CAWSVVGSYGYTF	TGTGCCTGGAGTGTAGTGGGATCTTATGGCTACACCTTC
TRBV20-1	few	NA	TRBJ2-3	CSARFVGSTDTQYF	TGCAGTGCTAGATTCGTCGGGAGCACAGATACGCAGTATTTT
TRBV27	many	NA	TRBJ2-1	CATTRGSSSYNEQFF	TGTGCCACCACCAGGGGATCTAGCTCCTACAATGAGCAGTTCTTC
TRBV20-1	many	NA	TRBJ2-2	CSARVSTNTGELFF	TGCAGTGCTAGAGTCTCTACCAACACCGGGGAGCTGTTTTTT
TRBV29-1	many	NA	TRBJ2-1	CSVVHRGRESRGGGNEQFF	TGCAGCGTGGTTCACAGGGGAAGGGAGTCCCGTGGGGGGGGGAATGAGCAGTTCTTC
TRBV2	many	NA	TRBJ2-1	CASSETHEQFF	TGTGCCAGCAGTGAAACCCATGAGCAGTTCTTC
TRBV12-3/TRBV12-4	few	TRBD1	TRBJ2-2	CASSRGQHGTGELFF	TGTGCCAGCAGTCGGGGACAGCATGGAACCGGGGAGCTGTTTTTT
TRBV11-2	NA	TRBD2	TRBJ2-3	CASSRRGVTDTQYF	TGTGCCAGCAGCCGACGGGGGGTCACAGATACGCAGTATTTT
TRBV7-2	few	NA	TRBJ1-1	CASSPWGEEAFF	TGTGCCAGCAGCCCCTGGGGGGAGGAAGCTTTCTTT
TRBV28	few	TRBD2	TRBJ2-7	CASSLPGGKVYEQYF	TGTGCCAGCAGCCTCCCGGGAGGTAAGGTCTACGAGCAGTACTTC
TRBV12-3/TRBV12-4	many	NA	TRBJ2-3	CASNKGRVTDTQYF	TGTGCCAGCAACAAAGGGCGGGTCACAGATACGCAGTATTTT
TRBV11-2	few	NA	TRBJ2-1	CASSSTGVNEQFF	TGTGCCAGCAGCTCAACTGGAGTAAATGAGCAGTTCTTC
TRBV4-1	many	TRBD2	TRBJ2-1	CASSLFPTSGSSHEQFF	TGCGCCAGCAGCCTGTTCCCGACTAGCGGGAGTTCTCATGAGCAGTTCTTC
TRBV28	NA	TRBD2	TRBJ2-1	CASSPKRLAGRNEQFF	TGTGCCAGCAGTCCCAAAAGACTAGCGGGAAGAAATGAGCAGTTCTTC
TRBV5-1	many	TRBD1	TRBJ2-1	CASSRGQGNNEQFF	TGCGCCAGCAGCCGCGGACAGGGTAACAATGAGCAGTTCTTC
TRBV5-1	NA	TRBD2	TRBJ2-3	CASSPAGGTDTQYF	TGCGCCAGCAGCCCAGCGGGGGGCACAGATACGCAGTATTTT
TRBV20-1	many	NA	TRBJ1-5	CSARVPWSNQPQHF	TGCAGTGCTAGAGTCCCTTGGAGCAATCAGCCCCAGCATTTT
TRBV9	few	NA	TRBJ1-3	CASSVGGEAGSSGNTIYF	TGTGCCAGCAGCGTAGGTGGCGAGGCGGGTAGCTCTGGAAACACCATATATTTT
TRBV20-1	NA	TRBD1	TRBJ2-1	CSARDRTGGYNEQFF	TGCAGTGCTAGAGATCGAACAGGGGGTTACAATGAGCAGTTCTTC
TRBV19	NA	NA	TRBJ2-2	CASRVTGTGELFF	TGTGCCAGTAGAGTGACCGGTACCGGGGAGCTGTTTTTT
TRBV7-8	few	NA	TRBJ2-3	CASSLIGGRGTDTQYF	TGTGCCAGCAGCTTAATTGGGGGCAGGGGCACAGATACGCAGTATTTT
TRBV27	many	TRBD1	TRBJ2-4	CASRGQGAKNIQYF	TGTGCCAGCAGGGGACAGGGTGCCAAAAACATTCAGTACTTC
TRBV30	few	NA	TRBJ2-1	CAWSISSQFF	TGTGCCTGGAGTATCAGCTCCCAGTTCTTC
TRBV7-6	many	NA	TRBJ1-4	CASRPGYRATTNEKLFF	TGTGCCAGCAGGCCTGGTTACAGGGCCACGACTAATGAAAAACTGTTTTTT
TRBV29-1	NA	NA	TRBJ2-3	CSVGRVDTQYF	TGCAGCGTTGGAAGGGTAGATACGCAGTATTTT
TRBV20-1	many	TRBD2	TRBJ2-2	CSARESGRAPGELFF	TGCAGTGCTAGAGAAAGCGGGAGGGCCCCCGGGGAGCTGTTTTTT
TRBV5-1	NA	TRBD1	TRBJ2-5	CASRFGTVKETQYF	TGCGCCAGCAGATTCGGGACAGTCAAAGAGACCCAGTACTTC
TRBV6-5	many	TRBD1	TRBJ2-6	CASRTGTVNSGANVLTF	TGTGCCAGCAGGACCGGGACAGTTAACTCTGGGGCCAACGTCCTGACTTTC
TRBV27	NA	NA	TRBJ2-7	CASSLPTGGGTYEQYF	TGTGCCAGCAGTTTACCAACAGGGGGGGGAACCTACGAGCAGTACTTC
TRBV20-1	few	NA	TRBJ2-5	CSASPEQETQYF	TGCAGTGCAAGTCCTGAACAAGAGACCCAGTACTTC
TRBV20-1	few	NA	TRBJ1-4	CSAYDRRSEKLFF	TGCAGTGCTTACGACAGGAGAAGTGAAAAACTGTTTTTT
TRBV27	NA	TRBD2	TRBJ2-2	CASSPRSGGGSGELFF	TGTGCCAGCAGCCCTCGTAGCGGGGGAGGGTCCGGGGAGCTGTTTTTT
TRBV28	NA	NA	TRBJ2-7	CASSSNSNNGGSKQYF	TGTGCCAGCAGTTCAAATTCCAATAACGGAGGCTCGAAGCAGTACTTC